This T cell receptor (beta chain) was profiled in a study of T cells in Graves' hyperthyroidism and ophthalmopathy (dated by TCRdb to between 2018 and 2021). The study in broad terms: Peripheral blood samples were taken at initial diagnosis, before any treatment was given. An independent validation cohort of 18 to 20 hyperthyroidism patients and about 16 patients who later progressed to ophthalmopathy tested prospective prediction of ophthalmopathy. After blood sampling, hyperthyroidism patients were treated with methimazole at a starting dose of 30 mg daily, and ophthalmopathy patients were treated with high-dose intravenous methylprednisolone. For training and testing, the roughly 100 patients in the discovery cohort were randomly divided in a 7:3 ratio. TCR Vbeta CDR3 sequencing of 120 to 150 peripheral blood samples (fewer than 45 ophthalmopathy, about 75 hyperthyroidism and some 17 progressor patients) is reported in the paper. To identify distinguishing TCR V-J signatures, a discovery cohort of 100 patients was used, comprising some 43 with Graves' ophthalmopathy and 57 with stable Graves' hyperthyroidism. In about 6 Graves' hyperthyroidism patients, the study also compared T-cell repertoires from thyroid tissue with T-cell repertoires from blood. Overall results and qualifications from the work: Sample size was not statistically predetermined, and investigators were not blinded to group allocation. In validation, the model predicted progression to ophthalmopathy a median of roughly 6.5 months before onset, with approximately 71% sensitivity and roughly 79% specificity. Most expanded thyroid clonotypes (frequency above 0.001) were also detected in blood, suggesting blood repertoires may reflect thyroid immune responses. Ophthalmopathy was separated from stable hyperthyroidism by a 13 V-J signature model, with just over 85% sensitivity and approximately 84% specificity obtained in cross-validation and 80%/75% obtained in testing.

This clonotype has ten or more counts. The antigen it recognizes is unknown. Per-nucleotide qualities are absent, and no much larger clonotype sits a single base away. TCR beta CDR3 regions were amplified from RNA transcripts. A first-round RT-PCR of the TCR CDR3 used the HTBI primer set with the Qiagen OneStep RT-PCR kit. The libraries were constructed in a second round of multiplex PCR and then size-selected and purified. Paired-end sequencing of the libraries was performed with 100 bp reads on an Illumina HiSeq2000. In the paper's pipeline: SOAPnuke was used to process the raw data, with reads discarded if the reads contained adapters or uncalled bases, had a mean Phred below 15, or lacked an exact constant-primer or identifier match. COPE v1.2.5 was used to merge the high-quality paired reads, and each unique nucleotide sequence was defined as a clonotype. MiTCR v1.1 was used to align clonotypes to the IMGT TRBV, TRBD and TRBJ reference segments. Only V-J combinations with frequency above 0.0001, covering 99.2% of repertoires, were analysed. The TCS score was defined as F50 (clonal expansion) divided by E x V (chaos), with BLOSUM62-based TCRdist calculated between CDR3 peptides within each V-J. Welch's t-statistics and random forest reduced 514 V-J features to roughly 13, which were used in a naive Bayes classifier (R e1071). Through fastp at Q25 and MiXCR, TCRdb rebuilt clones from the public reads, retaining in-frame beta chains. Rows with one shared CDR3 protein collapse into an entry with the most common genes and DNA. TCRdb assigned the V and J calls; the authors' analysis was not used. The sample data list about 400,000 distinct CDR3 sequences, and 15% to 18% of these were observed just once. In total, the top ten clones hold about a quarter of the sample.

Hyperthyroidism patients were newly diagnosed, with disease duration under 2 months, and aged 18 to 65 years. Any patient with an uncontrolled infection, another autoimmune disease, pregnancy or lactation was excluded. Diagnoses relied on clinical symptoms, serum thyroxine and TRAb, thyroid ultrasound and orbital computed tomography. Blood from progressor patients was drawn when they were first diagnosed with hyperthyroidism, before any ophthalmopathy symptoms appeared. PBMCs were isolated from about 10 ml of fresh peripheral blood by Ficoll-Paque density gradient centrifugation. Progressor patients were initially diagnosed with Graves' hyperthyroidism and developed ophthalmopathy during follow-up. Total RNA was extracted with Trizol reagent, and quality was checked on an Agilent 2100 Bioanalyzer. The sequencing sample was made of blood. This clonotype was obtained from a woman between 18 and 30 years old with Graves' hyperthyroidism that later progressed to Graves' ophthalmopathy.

The nucleotide sequence is given as TGTGCCAGCAGCCCCTCAGGAAACGACGAGCAGTACTTC. Its amino acids are CASSPSGNDEQYF. The receptor chain draws on TRBV11-3 and TRBJ2-7; no confident D gene assignment can be made. Trimming removed 5 bases from V and 5 bases from J, leaving 13 bases between the germline ends. There are 13 amino acids in the CDR3, from cysteine to phenylalanine inclusive. Left in the record is the CDR3 DNA by itself, 39 bases read in frame from the first base. CDR1 and CDR2, looked up from the germline V gene, are SGHNT and YENEEA.